By proportion, the clone carrying this T cell receptor beta chain is medium-sized. The sample comes from a study of spatial heterogeneity in lung cancer. Using its own MiXCR run on the 5' RACE reads, TCRdb lists one record per CDR3 protein. The sample records under 4,500 distinct CDR3 sequences, roughly a quarter being singletons. The sample's time point: sample taken at primary tumor resection. Whole RNA was taken from tumor, nontumor lung or frozen PBMC; it was then sequenced unsorted. Source: normal lung tissue next to the tumor, taken at surgery. This receptor was obtained from a male donor with early-stage non-small cell lung cancer.

CDR3 nucleotide sequence: TGTGCCAGCTCACCCCCCAGCACAGATACGCAGTATTTT. Residues: CASSPPSTDTQYF. This chain links TRBV18 with TRBJ2-3; D unresolved. The CDR3 has 13 amino acids. V was clipped by 3 bases and J by 0 bases, with 4 bases between them. The germline gives CDR1 KGHSH, CDR2 LQKENI.